These 10 T cell receptor beta chains originate from one sample sequenced in a study of T cell changes during pregnancy in multiple sclerosis. The protocol was immunoSEQ multiplex PCR, while the TCRdb copy is restricted to in-frame clones and leaves out a portion. The sample holds roughly 52,000 clones, approximately 94% seen once. Sequenced here: CD8+ T cells from peripheral blood mononuclear cells, sampled in the third trimester of pregnancy. These receptors came from a female donor with multiple sclerosis, enrolled in a pregnancy study.

V gene TRBV7-9 combines with J gene TRBJ2-7, with 7 bases lining up with TRBD1. The CDR3 is 16 residues long. Germline V gene sequence: CDR1 SEHNR, CDR2 FQNEAQ (reference sequence). The V gene end was trimmed by 4 bases and the J gene end by 2 bases; junction bases not matched to a gene: 11. The CDR3 region has the DNA TGTGCCAGCAGCTCCTGGGGACAGACTTTGACCTACGAGCAGTACTTC. Translating gives CASSSWGQTLTYEQYF.

By share, this clone ranks as medium-sized. The chain uses TRBV10-3 and TRBJ1-1; TRBD1 matches 7 bases. The CDR3 runs 12 residues. V gave up 7 bases and J gave up 4 bases; unmatched junction bases: 3. Germline CDR1 ENHRY, CDR2 SYGVKD. The CDR3 loop reads CAITAGGTEAFF. The DNA of the CDR3 is TGTGCCATCACGGCAGGGGGCACTGAAGCTTTCTTT.

Here the CDR3 reads CASRTSAYNEQFF. Written as DNA, the CDR3 is TGTGCCAGTAGGACTAGCGCTTACAATGAGCAGTTCTTC. The chain recombines TRBV6-5 with TRBJ2-1; TRBD2 agrees at 9 bases. The CDR3 runs 13 residues. From germline, CDR1 is MNHEY and CDR2 SVGAGI. The V segment lost 9 bases and the J segment 4 bases; nucleotides outside the gene matches: 4.

The chain combines TRBV28 with TRBJ2-1, with TRBD2 identical over 9 bases. V lost 4 bases to trimming and J lost 0 bases; unmatched junction nucleotides: 7. CDR1 and CDR2 from the germline V gene are MDHEN and SYDVKM. This CDR3 has 17 amino acids. The CDR3 sequence: CASSWASGDSSYNEQFF. In DNA form, the CDR3 reads TGTGCCAGCAGTTGGGCTAGCGGGGACAGCTCCTACAATGAGCAGTTCTTC.

The V gene is TRBV5-4, the J gene TRBJ2-7, with TRBD2 matching 11 bases. The CDR3 extends over 15 amino acids. V shed 9 bases, J shed 0 bases, and the junction held 8 bases outside the gene matches. Germline V gene data show CDR1 as SGHNT and CDR2 as YYREEE (reference sequence). CDR3 sequence reads: CATFSTSGSSYEQYF. Written as DNA, the CDR3 is TGTGCCACCTTCTCTACTAGCGGGAGCTCCTACGAGCAGTACTTC.

DNA for the CDR3: TGTGCCAGCAGCCTAGGGGGGGCGCAGAGAGAGCAGTACTTC. Its protein is CASSLGGAQREQYF. The V gene is TRBV27, the J gene TRBJ2-7; possibly TRBD2 for D (7 bases). With 6 bases removed from V and 7 bases from J, the gap between germline ends came to 19 bases. CDR3 length: 14 amino acids. Germline CDR1 MNHEY, CDR2 SMNVEV (reference sequence).

The rearrangement uses TRBV10-3 and TRBJ2-7; 13 bases are shared with TRBD2. From germline, CDR1 is ENHRY and CDR2 SYGVKD. Trimming cost V 4 bases and J 5 bases; bases outside gene matches: 8. The CDR3 sequence is 16 residues long. The CDR3 protein is CAISGLAGGAFHEQYF. CDR3 nucleotide sequence: TGTGCCATCAGTGGACTAGCGGGAGGCGCATTCCACGAGCAGTACTTC.

V gene TRBV11-2 combines with J gene TRBJ2-7; 7 positions match TRBD1. The CDR3 is 14 amino acids. Per germline, CDR1 SGHAT and CDR2 FQNNGV. J gave up 6 bases and V 5 bases, and 10 bases lay outside the gene matches. CDR3 sequence: CASSRNDRVGEQYF. The CDR3 bases are TGTGCCAGCAGCCGAAATGACAGGGTTGGCGAGCAGTACTTC.

J is TRBJ2-7 and V is TRBV25-1, with D possibly being TRBD2 (7 bases). CDR1 and CDR2 (germline): MGHDK, SYGVNS. This CDR3 region has 15 residues. V was clipped by 4 bases and J by 0 bases, with 13 bases between them. The CDR3 region is CASSAGGGPSYEQYF. In DNA, the CDR3 is TGTGCCAGCAGTGCTGGCGGGGGCCCCTCCTACGAGCAGTACTTC.

The chain carries TRBV28 and TRBJ2-7; D might be TRBD2 (6 bases). The CDR3 has 16 amino acids. CDR1 is MDHEN, CDR2 SYDVKM, per germline. Trimming took off 3 bases at V and 5 bases at J, with 20 bases between the two ends. CDR3 in amino acids: CASSFSRLVATHEQYF. The CDR3 region has the DNA TGTGCCAGCAGTTTCTCCCGACTAGTTGCCACCCACGAGCAGTACTTC.